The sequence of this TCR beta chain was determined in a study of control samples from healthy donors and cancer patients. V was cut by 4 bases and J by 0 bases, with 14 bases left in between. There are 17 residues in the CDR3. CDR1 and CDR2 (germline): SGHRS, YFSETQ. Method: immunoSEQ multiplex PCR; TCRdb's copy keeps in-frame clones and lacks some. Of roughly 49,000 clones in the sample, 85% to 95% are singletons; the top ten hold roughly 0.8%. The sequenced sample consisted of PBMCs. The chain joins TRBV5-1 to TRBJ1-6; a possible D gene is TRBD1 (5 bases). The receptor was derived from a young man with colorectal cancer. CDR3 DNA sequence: TGCGCCAGCAGCCAAGACAGCATGAGCTCCTATAATTCACCCCTCCACTTT. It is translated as CASSQDSMSSYNSPLHF.